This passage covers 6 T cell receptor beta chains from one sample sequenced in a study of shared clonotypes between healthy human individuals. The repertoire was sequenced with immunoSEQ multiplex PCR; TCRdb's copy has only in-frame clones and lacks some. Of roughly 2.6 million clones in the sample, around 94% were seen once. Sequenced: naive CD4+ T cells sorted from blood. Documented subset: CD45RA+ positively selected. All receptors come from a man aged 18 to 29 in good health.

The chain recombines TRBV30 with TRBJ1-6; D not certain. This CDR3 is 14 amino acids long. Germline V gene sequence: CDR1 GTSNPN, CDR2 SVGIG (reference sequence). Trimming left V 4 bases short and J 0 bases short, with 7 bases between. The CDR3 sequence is CAWTRGSYNSPLHF. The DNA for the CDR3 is TGTGCCTGGACCAGAGGCTCCTATAATTCACCCCTCCACTTT.

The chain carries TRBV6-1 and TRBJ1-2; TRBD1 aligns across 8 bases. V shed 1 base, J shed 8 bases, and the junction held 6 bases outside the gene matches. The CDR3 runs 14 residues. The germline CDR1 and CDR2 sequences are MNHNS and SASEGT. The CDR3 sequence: CASSEGTGWRGYTF. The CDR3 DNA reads TGTGCCAGCAGTGAAGGGACAGGGTGGCGCGGCTACACCTTC.

The CDR3 nucleotides are TGTGCCAGCAGTGATTGGACAGAGACCCAGTACTTC. Translated: CASSDWTETQYF. The J gene is TRBJ2-5, the V gene TRBV6-1; D not resolved. The CDR3 has 12 residues. CDR1 and CDR2 (germline): MNHNS, SASEGT. V dropped 3 bases and J dropped 4 bases, with 6 bases sitting between them.

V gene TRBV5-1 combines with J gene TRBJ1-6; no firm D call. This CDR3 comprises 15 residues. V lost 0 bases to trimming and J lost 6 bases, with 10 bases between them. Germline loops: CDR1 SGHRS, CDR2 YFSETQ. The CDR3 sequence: CASSLAGDVNSPLHF. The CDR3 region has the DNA TGCGCCAGCAGCTTGGCTGGGGATGTTAATTCACCCCTCCACTTT.

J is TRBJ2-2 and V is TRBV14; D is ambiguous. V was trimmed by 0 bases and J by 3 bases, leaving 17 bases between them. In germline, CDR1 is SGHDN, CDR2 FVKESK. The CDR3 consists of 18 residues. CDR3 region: CASSQDRKSVGYTGELFF. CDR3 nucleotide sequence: TGTGCCAGCAGCCAAGATCGAAAATCGGTGGGTTACACCGGGGAGCTGTTTTTT. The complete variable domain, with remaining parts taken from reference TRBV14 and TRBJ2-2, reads EAGVTQFPSHSVIEKGQTVTLRCDPISGHDNLYWYRRVMGKEIKFLLHFVKESKQDESGMPNNRFLAERTGGTYSTLKVQPAELEDSGVYFCASSQDRKSVGYTGELFFGEGSRLTVL.

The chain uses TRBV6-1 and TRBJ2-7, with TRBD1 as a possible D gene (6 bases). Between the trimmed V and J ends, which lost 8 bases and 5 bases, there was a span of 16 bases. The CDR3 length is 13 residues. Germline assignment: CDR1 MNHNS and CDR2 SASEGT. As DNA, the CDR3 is TGTGCCAGCCCTGACTTTACAGGGAACGAGCAGTACTTC. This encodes CASPDFTGNEQYF.